This T cell receptor (beta chain) stems from a study of CD8 T cells in ankylosing spondylitis. Study-wide results and limits: Blood of patients with ankylosing spondylitis appeared to be characterized by a TCR beta motif of eight or nine highly homologous variants. The clones that were linked to disease were reported to be significantly enriched in matched synovial fluid samples from ankylosing spondylitis patients.

CDR3 length equals 15 residues. The V gene's germline CDR1 is SGHNT and CDR2 YYREEE (reference sequence). V trimming: 6 bases; J trimming: 0 bases; junction bases outside the gene matches: 6. This clonotype was observed a few times. Its specificity is unknown. TCRdb analysed the 5' RACE reads with MiXCR anew, one entry per CDR3 protein. The table records about 340,000 distinct CDR3 sequences, roughly 14% of them present only once. Sequencing was performed on blood, either unsorted or a sorted T cell fraction (not recorded which). The receptor was derived from a male donor with ankylosing spondylitis or in good health (not recorded which). V gene TRBV5-4 combines with J gene TRBJ2-1, with 7 positions matching TRBD1. The CDR3 protein is CASTLQGSSYNEQFF. DNA for the CDR3: TGTGCCAGCACCCTACAGGGGAGCTCCTACAATGAGCAGTTCTTC. Using reference TRBV5-4 and TRBJ2-1 for the parts outside the CDR3, the full variable domain is ETGVTQSPTHLIKTRGQQVTLRCSSQSGHNTVSWYQQALGQGPQFIFQYYREEENGRGNFPPRFSGLQFPNYSSELNVNALELDDSALYLCASTLQGSSYNEQFFGPGTRLTVL.